What follows are 4 T cell receptor beta chains derived from one specimen sequenced in a study of blood T cell repertoires in COVID-19. Assay: immunoSEQ multiplex PCR; the TCRdb copy retains only in-frame clones and omits some. The data contain about 150,000 clones, around 80% of them seen just once; the ten biggest clones take up roughly 15%. The specimen was peripheral blood. The receptor set was obtained from a human donor with acute or convalescent COVID-19. The donor label of this sample is uncertain.

This clone has a single count. The V call is TRBV5-6, the J call TRBJ1-5; the D gene is possibly TRBD1 (5 bases). V gave up 4 bases and J gave up 0 bases, with 11 bases separating them. This CDR3 has 15 amino acids. The germline V gene has CDR1 SGHDT and CDR2 YYEEEE. CDR3 coding DNA: TGTGCCAGCAGCAAAGGGGTCGGTAGCAATCAGCCCCAGCATTTT. This sequence encodes CASSKGVGSNQPQHF.

The chain couples TRBV30 to TRBJ1-5, with D unclear. Trimming took 0 bases from V and 5 from J, leaving 14 bases between them. Germline assignment: CDR1 GTSNPN and CDR2 SVGIG (reference sequence). The CDR3 has 15 amino acids. The CDR3 loop is CAWSVRGQNHQPQHF. Written as DNA, the CDR3 is TGTGCCTGGAGTGTACGAGGGCAGAACCATCAGCCCCAGCATTTT. Supplemented by reference TRBV30 and TRBJ1-5, the full variable domain reads SQTIHQWPATLVQPVGSPLSLECTVEGTSNPNLYWYRQAAGRGLQLLFYSVGIGQISSEVPQNLSASRPQDRQFILSSKKLLLSDSGFYLCAWSVRGQNHQPQHFGDGTRLSIL.

The rearrangement links TRBV28 to TRBJ2-1; D is perhaps TRBD1 (5 bases). The CDR3 extends over 14 amino acids. The V end was cut by 4 bases, the J end by 9 bases, with 16 bases between. CDR1 is MDHEN and CDR2 is SYDVKM in the germline V gene. CDR3 region: CASSWVGQEAEQFF. Written as DNA, the CDR3 is TGTGCCAGCAGTTGGGTGGGGCAGGAAGCTGAGCAGTTCTTC.

The chain carries TRBV18 and TRBJ1-3, with D hard to call. V dropped 6 bases and J dropped 0 bases, with 9 bases sitting between them. CDR3 length equals 14 residues. CDR1 and CDR2 from the germline V gene are KGHSH and LQKENI. CDR3 coding DNA: TGTGCCAGCTCGGAAAGCGGCTCTGGAAACACCATATATTTT. Protein product: CASSESGSGNTIYF. Together with reference TRBV18 and TRBJ1-3, the CDR3 gives the full variable domain: NAGVMQNPRHLVRRRGQEARLRCSPMKGHSHVYWYRQLPEEGLKFMVYLQKENIIDESGMPKERFSAEFPKEGPSILRIQQVVRGDSAAYFCASSESGSGNTIYFGEGSWLTVV.